This TCR beta chain stems from a study of neurological immune-mediated disorders. Study-wide findings and caveats: No clinical or MRI feature was associated with the multiple sclerosis repertoire cluster. Patients with HTLV-1-associated myelopathy had the highest level of TCR clonal expansion, whereas patients with multiple sclerosis had the lowest level, falling beneath the level found in healthy controls.

This clonotype is judged medium-sized. The target antigen is unknown. Germline lookup yields CDR1 LGHDT and CDR2 YNNKEL (reference sequence). V dropped 1 base and J dropped 0 bases, with 4 bases sitting between them. The CDR3 runs 13 residues. Synthesis of cDNA was carried out by template-switch 5'RACE. The reaction used 10-nucleotide random UMIs. MiXCR was run by TCRdb on the 5' RACE reads, yielding one entry per CDR3 protein. The sample lists 27,000 or so distinct CDR3 sequences; around 3.2% were seen once. The rearrangement joins TRBV3-1 to TRBJ2-7; D unresolved. The TCR sequence derives from a woman aged 30 to 39 with multiple sclerosis. Sequenced: PBMCs. Here the CDR3 DNA reads TGTGCCAGCAGCCAAGCTTACTCCTACGAGCAGTACTTC. Translation: CASSQAYSYEQYF.